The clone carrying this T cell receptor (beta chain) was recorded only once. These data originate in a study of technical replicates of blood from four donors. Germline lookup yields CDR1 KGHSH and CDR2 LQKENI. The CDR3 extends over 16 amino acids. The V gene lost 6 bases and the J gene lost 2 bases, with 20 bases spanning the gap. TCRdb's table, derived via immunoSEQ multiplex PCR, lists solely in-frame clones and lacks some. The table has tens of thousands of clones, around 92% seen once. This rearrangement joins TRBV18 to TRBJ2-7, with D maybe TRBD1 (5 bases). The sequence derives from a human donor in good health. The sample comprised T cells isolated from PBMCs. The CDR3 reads CASSPRGGAKTYEQYF. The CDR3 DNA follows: TGTGCCAGCTCCCCTAGGGGTGGGGCCAAAACCTACGAGCAGTACTTC.